These 26 T cell receptor beta chains originate from one sample sequenced in a study of blood T cell repertoires in COVID-19. Produced via immunoSEQ multiplex PCR; TCRdb's table is partial and in-frame only. The table shows more than 80,000 clones, with approximately 80% occurring only once. Sample: peripheral blood. The receptors come from a woman over 75 with active or convalescent COVID-19.

This sequence joins TRBV6-6 and TRBJ2-3; D not certain. The V gene lost 7 bases and the J gene lost 3 bases, with 11 bases spanning the gap. Germline CDR1 and CDR2: MNHNY and SVGAGI (reference sequence). There are 13 residues in the CDR3. CDR3 in amino acids: CASNGLETDTQYF. The CDR3 DNA follows: TGTGCCAGCAATGGCCTAGAGACAGATACGCAGTATTTT.

CDR3 loop: CATSATSGRAGETQYF. The CDR3, as DNA: TGTGCCACCAGCGCGACTAGCGGGAGGGCCGGGGAGACCCAGTACTTC. The genes are TRBV24-1 and TRBJ2-5, with 14 nucleotides matching TRBD2. Germline V gives CDR1 KGHDR, CDR2 SFDVKD. The CDR3 length is 16 residues. Trimming took 7 bases from V and 5 from J; bases not matched to a gene: 8.

The chain is built from TRBV30 and TRBJ2-7, with D maybe TRBD1 (6 bases). The CDR3 covers 15 residues. Trimming removed 3 bases at V and 1 base at J, with 16 bases between. Germline CDR1 is GTSNPN and CDR2 is SVGIG (reference sequence). The CDR3 DNA is TGTGCCTGGAGGAAACAAGGGGGTGCATCCTACGAGCAGTACTTC. Amino acids: CAWRKQGGASYEQYF.

This clone was recorded a few times. The CDR3 region has the DNA TGTGCCAGCAGTCGGGCCCTTCGGGGAGCTTTCTTT. Translation gives CASSRALRGAFF. This sequence joins TRBV28 and TRBJ1-1; no firm D call. The V end lost 5 bases, the J end lost 10 bases, and 14 bases lay between the germline ends. Germline CDR1 reads MDHEN; CDR2 reads SYDVKM. The CDR3 runs to 12 residues.

This chain links TRBV19 with TRBJ1-5, with 7 positions matching TRBD1. Unmatched junction bases numbered 9, after V lost 5 bases and J lost 2 bases. Germline assignment: CDR1 LNHDA and CDR2 SQIVND (reference sequence). The CDR3 contains 16 residues. The CDR3 sequence: CASSPKPTGGNQPQHF. The CDR3 nucleotides are TGTGCCAGTAGTCCGAAACCCACAGGGGGCAATCAGCCCCAGCATTTT.

This clone came up once. J is TRBJ1-4 and V is TRBV28; D is undetermined. The V and J ends lost 3 bases and 3 bases respectively, with 14 bases between them. Germline values: CDR1 MDHEN, CDR2 SYDVKM. CDR3 length: 16 amino acids. The DNA of the CDR3 is TGTGCCAGCAGTTTGCTTTGGGAGGATTCTAATGAAAAACTGTTTTTT. It encodes CASSLLWEDSNEKLFF.

The chain couples TRBV28 to TRBJ2-7; D uncertain. CDR1 and CDR2 from the germline V gene are MDHEN and SYDVKM. Trimming took 0 bases from V and 2 from J, leaving 11 bases between them. The CDR3 has 15 amino acids. CDR3 DNA: TGTGCCAGCAGTTTATGGGGCACCTTGCCCTACGAGCAGTACTTC. Its protein is CASSLWGTLPYEQYF. Complete variable domain (other parts from reference TRBV28 and TRBJ2-7): DVKVTQSSRYLVKRTGEKVFLECVQDMDHENMFWYRQDPGLGLRLIYFSYDVKMKEKGDIPEGYSVSREKKERFSLILESASTNQTSMYLCASSLWGTLPYEQYFGPGTRLTVT.

The chain couples TRBV7-8 to TRBJ1-5, with D unresolved. This CDR3 comprises 17 residues. The germline gives CDR1 SGHVS, CDR2 FQNEAQ. V lost 5 bases and J 4 bases, leaving 21 bases between the germline ends. The CDR3 coding sequence is TGTGCCAGCAGCCGCGGGGAGACATTGGTACGGAATCAGCCCCAGCATTTT. This encodes CASSRGETLVRNQPQHF. The whole variable domain, remainder taken from reference TRBV7-8 and TRBJ1-5, is GAGVSQSPRYKVAKRGQDVALRCDPISGHVSLFWYQQALGQGPEFLTYFQNEAQLDKSGLPSDRFFAERPEGSVSTLKIQRTQQEDSAVYLCASSRGETLVRNQPQHFGDGTRLSIL.

Regarding this clone: This specimen includes other DNA sequences encoding the same CDR3. The chain uses TRBV6-5 and TRBJ2-5; TRBD1 matches at 8 bases. V trimming: 6 bases; J trimming: 4 bases; junction bases outside the gene matches: 4. CDR1 is MNHEY and CDR2 is SVGAGI in the germline V gene. The CDR3 length is 13 residues. The CDR3 coding sequence is TGTGCCAGCAGCAGAGACAGGGGAGAGACCCAGTACTTC. Its translation: CASSRDRGETQYF.

CDR3 in DNA: TGTGCCAGCAGTGTTGAAAAGGGAGGAGAGCAGTACTTC. This encodes CASSVEKGGEQYF. This chain connects TRBV6-4 to TRBJ2-7; a weak D match, TRBD2 (6 bases). V was shortened by 4 bases and J by 7 bases, with 14 bases between the two germline ends. Germline V gene data show CDR1 as MRHNA and CDR2 as SNTAGT. The CDR3 contains 13 residues.

The J gene is TRBJ1-2, the V gene TRBV5-3, with 7 positions matching TRBD1. TRBV5-3 is assigned to the ORF class and has an uncertain function. CDR3 length: 18 amino acids. V gave up 5 bases and J gave up 6 bases; unmatched junction bases: 22. The CDR3 reads CARRPTFSDRVLSHGYTF. In DNA, the CDR3 is TGTGCCAGAAGACCAACCTTTTCTGACAGGGTACTTTCGCATGGCTACACCTTC.

The chain recombines TRBV21-1 with TRBJ2-7; the table gives TRBD1 as D, unverified against the DNA. TRBV21-1 is a recognized pseudogene. The CDR3 length is 13 residues. CDR3 nucleotide sequence: TGTGCCAGCAGGGGCCAGGGGGACTACGAGCAGTACTTC. Its translation: CASRGQGDYEQYF.

The rearrangement links TRBV18 to TRBJ2-1; 9 positions agree with TRBD1. After removal of 3 bases from V and 4 bases from J, the junction contained 4 bases not matched to a gene. The CDR3 extends over 15 amino acids. The V gene's germline CDR1 is KGHSH and CDR2 LQKENI. The CDR3: CASSPGTGRYNEQFF. The CDR3 DNA sequence: TGTGCCAGCTCACCCGGGACAGGGAGGTACAATGAGCAGTTCTTC.

CDR3 protein: CASSSGTSPIRETQYF. In DNA, the CDR3 is TGCGCCAGCAGCTCGGGGACTAGCCCTATCCGGGAGACCCAGTACTTC. The chain is built from TRBV5-1 and TRBJ2-5; 9 positions match TRBD2. Germline V gives CDR1 SGHRS, CDR2 YFSETQ. The V gene end was trimmed by 3 bases and the J gene end by 5 bases; junction bases not matched to a gene: 11. The CDR3 is made up of 16 amino acids.

The chain joins TRBV5-1 to TRBJ2-5; D may be TRBD1 (6 bases). The CDR3 contains 14 residues. With 4 bases removed from V and 2 bases from J, the gap between germline ends came to 12 bases. Germline V gene sequence: CDR1 SGHRS, CDR2 YFSETQ. CDR3: CASSPGQPQETQYF. Written as DNA, the CDR3 is TGCGCCAGCAGCCCCGGACAGCCTCAAGAGACCCAGTACTTC. The complete variable domain, with remaining parts taken from reference TRBV5-1 and TRBJ2-5, reads KAGVTQTPRYLIKTRGQQVTLSCSPISGHRSVSWYQQTPGQGLQFLFEYFSETQRNKGNFPGRFSGRQFSNSRSEMNVSTLELGDSALYLCASSPGQPQETQYFGPGTRLLVL.

This chain joins TRBV6-6 and TRBJ1-6; tentative D call: TRBD1 (5 bases). The V end was cut by 8 bases, the J end by 0 bases, with 14 bases between. Looked up from germline, CDR1 is MNHNY and CDR2 is SVGAGI (reference sequence). The CDR3 runs to 16 residues. The CDR3: CASRDWLSSYNSPLHF. The CDR3 DNA reads as TGTGCCAGCCGGGACTGGCTCAGCTCCTATAATTCACCCCTCCACTTT.

The chain joins TRBV3-1 (or the pseudogene TRBV3-2) to TRBJ1-5; no clear D gene. V was pared by 3 bases and J by 0 bases, with 6 bases between. This CDR3 region has 14 residues. Germline CDR1 and CDR2: LGHDT and YNNKEL (reference sequence). The CDR3 DNA reads TGTGCCAGCAGCCAGAGAGATAGCAATCAGCCCCAGCATTTT. Translation gives CASSQRDSNQPQHF.

The chain links TRBV5-1 to TRBJ2-1, with 7 bases that match TRBD2. This CDR3 is 15 amino acids long. Trimming at V came to 6 bases and at J to 2 bases, leaving 8 bases not matched to a gene. Germline CDR1 SGHRS, CDR2 YFSETQ. DNA of the CDR3: TGCGCCAGCACCAGGCGGGAGCTCCCCTACAATGAGCAGTTCTTC. This translates into CASTRRELPYNEQFF.

The chain couples TRBV7-2 to TRBJ1-5; D unclear. The V gene's germline CDR1 is SGHTA and CDR2 FQGNSA. The CDR3 is made up of 15 amino acids. Trimming cost V 0 bases and J 4 bases, with 10 bases left between them. CDR3 loop: CASSLAEQMNQPQHF. CDR3 DNA sequence: TGTGCCAGCAGCTTAGCAGAACAGATGAATCAGCCCCAGCATTTT. The whole variable domain, remainder taken from reference TRBV7-2 and TRBJ1-5, is GAGVSQSPSNKVTEKGKDVELRCDPISGHTALYWYRQSLGQGLEFLIYFQGNSAPDKSGLPSDRFSAERTGGSVSTLTIQRTQQEDSAVYLCASSLAEQMNQPQHFGDGTRLSIL.

The chain carries TRBV5-1 and TRBJ1-6, with D possibly TRBD1 on 6 matching bases. Trimming pared 0 bases from V and 10 bases from J, leaving 14 bases between. The CDR3 sequence is 15 residues long. Germline CDR1 SGHRS, CDR2 YFSETQ. Here the CDR3 reads CASSLVNRERSPLHF. CDR3 nucleotide sequence: TGCGCCAGCAGCTTGGTAAACAGGGAGCGATCACCCCTCCACTTT.

V and J are TRBV2 and TRBJ1-2; 8 bases line up with TRBD1. Germline trimming cut 5 bases from V and 3 bases from J; bases unmatched to any gene: 2. This CDR3 region has 13 residues. Germline V gene sequence: CDR1 SNHLY, CDR2 FYNNEI. The CDR3 nucleotides are TGTGCCAGCAGTCCGGGACAGGACTATGGCTACACCTTC. Protein: CASSPGQDYGYTF.

The chain couples TRBV29-1 to TRBJ2-1, with 7 bases aligning to TRBD1. The CDR3 loop spans 17 amino acids. Germline assignment: CDR1 SQVTM and CDR2 ANQGSEA. The ends lost 3 bases at V and 7 bases at J; junction bases unmatched: 18. In DNA form, the CDR3 reads TGCAGCGTTGACATAGGGGGCTCCGGGACGGGGAAGAATGAGCAGTTCTTC. Residues: CSVDIGGSGTGKNEQFF.

The CDR3: CASSEDRGLDEQFF. CDR3 in DNA: TGTGCCAGCAGTGAGGACAGGGGGCTCGATGAGCAGTTCTTC. V is TRBV6-4 and J is TRBJ2-1; 11 bases are a match to TRBD1. CDR1 and CDR2 (germline): MRHNA, SNTAGT. This CDR3 has 14 amino acids. J lost 8 bases, V lost 3 bases, and 3 bases had no gene match.

The J gene is TRBJ1-1, the V gene TRBV19, with 7 bases aligning to TRBD1. The CDR3 runs to 19 residues. The germline V gene has CDR1 LNHDA and CDR2 SQIVND (reference sequence). The V gene end was trimmed by 4 bases and the J gene end by 8 bases; junction bases not matched to a gene: 25. The CDR3 region has the DNA TGTGCCAGTAGTAGCCCGAGGATCGGGCCAGGGGCCCAGGGGGTCGAAGCTTTCTTT. It translates to CASSSPRIGPGAQGVEAFF.

The chain carries TRBV7-6 and TRBJ1-3; no firm D call. The CDR3 has 13 amino acids. The germline V gene has CDR1 SGHVS and CDR2 FNYEAQ. Trimming took off 5 bases at V and 2 bases at J, with 7 bases between the two ends. CDR3 DNA: TGTGCCAGCAGCCCACTAACTGGAAACACCATATATTTT. Translated, it gives CASSPLTGNTIYF.

The chain links TRBV14 to TRBJ1-1; 9 bases match TRBD1. CDR3 length: 13 residues. Germline CDR1 and CDR2: SGHDN and FVKESK. J was trimmed by 10 bases and V by 2 bases; bases with no gene match: 5. CDR3: CASSQWTGEGAFF. In DNA, the CDR3 is TGTGCCAGCAGCCAATGGACAGGGGAAGGAGCTTTCTTT. The full variable domain, rest sourced from reference TRBV14 and TRBJ1-1, is EAGVTQFPSHSVIEKGQTVTLRCDPISGHDNLYWYRRVMGKEIKFLLHFVKESKQDESGMPNNRFLAERTGGTYSTLKVQPAELEDSGVYFCASSQWTGEGAFFGQGTRLTVV.